The text below deals with one TCR beta chain. The antigen is undetermined. The sample is drawn from a study of CD8 T cells in ankylosing spondylitis. Study results and limitations: Seemingly distinctive of ankylosing spondylitis blood was a TCR beta motif formed by eight highly homologous variants. Reactive arthritis synovial fluid and blood previously showed some of these motif variants. Clones linked to disease were reported to show significant enrichment in matched ankylosing spondylitis synovial fluid.

Preparation of TCR beta libraries was done by quantitative 5'-RACE with molecular barcodes. Via MiXCR, TCRdb re-called the 5' RACE reads, giving one row per CDR3 protein. The data contain 700,000 to 1,000,000 distinct CDR3 sequences, about an eighth of them singletons. This CDR3 is 13 amino acids long. CDR1 is WSHSY, CDR2 SAAADI, per germline. The germline V and J ends were trimmed by 4 bases and 7 bases, with 13 bases remaining between them. The V and J genes are TRBV10-2 and TRBJ1-1, with unresolved D. The receptor was isolated from a male donor with ankylosing spondylitis. The specimen was blood, either unsorted or a sorted T cell fraction (not recorded which). CDR3: CASSVAVESEAFF. CDR3 DNA: TGCGCCAGCAGTGTGGCAGTAGAGAGTGAAGCTTTCTTT.